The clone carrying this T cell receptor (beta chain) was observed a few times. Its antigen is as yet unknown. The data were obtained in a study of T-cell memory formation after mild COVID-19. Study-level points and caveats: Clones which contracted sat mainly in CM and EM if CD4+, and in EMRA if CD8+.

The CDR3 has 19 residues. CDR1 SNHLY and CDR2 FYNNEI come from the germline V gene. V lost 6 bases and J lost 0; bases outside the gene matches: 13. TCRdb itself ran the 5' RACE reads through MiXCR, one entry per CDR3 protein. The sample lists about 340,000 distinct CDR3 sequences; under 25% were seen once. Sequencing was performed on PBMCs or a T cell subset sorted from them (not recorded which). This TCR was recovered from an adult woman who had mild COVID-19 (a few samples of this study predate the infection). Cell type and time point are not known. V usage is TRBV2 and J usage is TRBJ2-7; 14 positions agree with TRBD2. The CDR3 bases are TGTGCCAGCAGCGAAAGACTAGCGGGGGGGCTAGGAGTCTCCTACGAGCAGTACTTC. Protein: CASSERLAGGLGVSYEQYF.